The 2 T cell receptor beta chains in this list originate from one sample, sequenced in a study of blood T cell repertoires in COVID-19. Some clones are missing from TCRdb's copy, which holds only in-frame ones; the method was immunoSEQ multiplex PCR. The sample yields about 100,000 clones, roughly 80% seen once. Sequenced: peripheral blood. Source of these receptors: a woman aged 70-85 years with acute or convalescent COVID-19.

This clone occurred a few times. The chain combines TRBV27 with TRBJ2-5; 8 bases fit TRBD2. The CDR3 covers 14 residues. The trim removed 5 bases at V and 0 bases at J, leaving 2 bases unmatched. The germline V gene has CDR1 MNHEY and CDR2 SMNVEV (reference sequence). This chain's CDR3 is CASSEAGDQETQYF. The CDR3 DNA reads as TGTGCCAGCAGTGAAGCGGGGGACCAAGAGACCCAGTACTTC.

This chain links TRBV6-2 or TRBV6-3 with TRBJ2-5; possibly TRBD1 for D (6 bases). Germline-derived CDR1 and CDR2 are MNHEY and SVGEGT. The CDR3 runs 15 residues. The V end was cut by 2 bases, the J end by 5 bases, with 15 bases between. Here the CDR3 DNA reads TGTGCCAGCAGTTACCCCTCTACAGGGTTGGAGACCCAGTACTTC. The encoded protein is CASSYPSTGLETQYF.